Following are 8 T cell receptor beta chains from one sample sequenced in a study of tumor-infiltrating lymphocytes in primary liver carcinoma (dated by TCRdb to 2015 to 2018). Without any cell sorting, total RNA and DNA were co-extracted from roughly 18-30 mg of bulk tissue using the AllPrep DNA/RNA mini kit. TCRdb lists the instrument as Illumina HiSeq 2500. Using a constant-region primer and ProtoScript II reverse transcriptase, TCRbeta-specific cDNA was reverse-transcribed from approximately 0.55 ug total RNA. The TCRbeta libraries were prepared through three rounds of nested multiplex PCR following a slightly modified ARM-PCR procedure. Each of the first two PCR rounds ran for approximately 10 cycles using multiplex TRBV1-TRBV30 forward primers together with a Cbeta reverse primer. Through fastp at Q25 and MiXCR, TCRdb rebuilt clones from the public reads, retaining in-frame beta chains. Rows are combined by CDR3 protein, so each entry shows the most common genes and DNA. This sample lists tens of thousands of distinct CDR3 sequences; roughly 73% were detected once. Around two fifths of the sample rests with the top ten.

The sequencing input was tumor-adjacent normal liver tissue. These receptors were taken from a woman in her 30s with primary liver carcinoma and hepatitis B virus infection.

About this clonotype: As the CDR3 is not closed by the conserved phenylalanine or tryptophan, this likely results from a read error. This chain connects TRBV4-1 to TRBJ2-5, with D perhaps TRBD2 (5 bases). Germline loops: CDR1 MGHRA, CDR2 YSYEKL. The CDR3 has 14 residues. The CDR3 bases are TGTGCCAGAAGCCAAGAAGAGAGGGCCGTGACCCAGTACTCC. It encodes CARSQEERAVTQYS.

In regard to this clonotype: The junction departs from the called germline gene at one end, perhaps through a read error. The V and J genes are TRBV28 and TRBJ2-1; 12 bases match TRBD2. The V gene's germline CDR1 is MDHEN and CDR2 SYDVKM. The CDR3 sequence is 16 residues long. The CDR3 sequence: CASSQGLAGTYNGQFF. CDR3 nucleotides: TGTGCCAGCAGTCAAGGACTAGCGGGAACCTACAATGGGCAGTTCTTC. Based on the CDR3 plus reference TRBV28 and TRBJ2-1, the full variable domain is DVKVTQSSRYLVKRTGEKVFLECVQDMDHENMFWYRQDPGLGLRLIYFSYDVKMKEKGDIPEGYSVSREKKERFSLILESASTNQTSMYLCASSQGLAGTYNGQFFGPGTRLTVL.

In the case of this clonotype: One end of the junction does not line up with germline, which may come from a read error. The gene calls are TRBV4-1 and TRBJ1-2; 8 positions agree with TRBD1. The CDR3 consists of 16 residues. Germline assignment: CDR1 MGHRA and CDR2 YSYEKL. The CDR3, as DNA: TGCCCCAGCAGCCTAGATAGGCAGGGGGCGGCTTTTGGCTACACCTTC. Amino acids: CPSSLDRQGAAFGYTF.

This clonotype was detected only once. One junction end disagrees with the germline gene, perhaps due to a read error. The genes are TRBV12-3 or TRBV12-4 and TRBJ1-1, with TRBD1 matching over 7 bases. This CDR3 region has 14 residues. CDR3 sequence reads: CASNRGHKNTEAFF. The CDR3 nucleotides read TGTGCCAGCAACAGGGGACACAAGAACACCGAAGCTTTCTTT.

This clonotype is a singleton in its sample. The germline gene is not matched at one end of the junction; a read error may be the cause. The chain employs TRBV14 and TRBJ1-1; D unresolved. Germline V gives CDR1 SGHDN, CDR2 FVKESK. The CDR3 sequence is 12 residues long. Here the CDR3 DNA reads TGTGCTAGCAGCCAATCTGGGAGTCTGGCTTTCTTT. Translating it yields CASSQSGSLAFF. Variable domain in full (rest from reference TRBV14 and TRBJ1-1): EAGVTQFPSHSVIEKGQTVTLRCDPISGHDNLYWYRRVMGKEIKFLLHFVKESKQDESGMPNNRFLAERTGGTYSTLKVQPAELEDSGVYFCASSQSGSLAFFGQGTRLTVV.

For this clonotype: The CDR3 ends on some other residue instead of the conserved phenylalanine or tryptophan, so this is likely a read error. This chain uses TRBV12-3 or TRBV12-4 with TRBJ2-2, with no clear D. The V end lost 8 bases, the J end lost 0 bases, and 13 bases lay between the germline ends. The CDR3 totals 15 residues. CDR3 DNA sequence: TGTGCCAGCCTGGGGTGGTACACGAACACCGGGGAGCTGTTTGTT. It translates to CASLGWYTNTGELFV.

Of note for this clonotype: Since the CDR3 does not end with the conserved phenylalanine or tryptophan, this likely comes from a read error. CDR3: CASSRLDTGTDHPQHL. In DNA form, the CDR3 reads TGTGCCAGCAGCCGATTAGACACGGGGACCGATCATCCCCAGCATCTT. This chain uses TRBV12-3 or TRBV12-4 with TRBJ1-5, with a weak D call TRBD1 (5 bases). The CDR3 is made up of 16 amino acids.

As concerns this clonotype: The conserved phenylalanine or tryptophan normally closing the CDR3 is absent here, so this likely arose from a read error. This chain links TRBV11-2 with TRBJ2-3, with 8 bases matching TRBD2. The CDR3 spans 17 residues. J gave up 4 bases and V 5 bases, and 14 bases lay outside the gene matches. From germline, CDR1 is SGHAT and CDR2 FQNNGV. CDR3 DNA: TGTGCCAGCAGCCATCGAGGGAGCGGGAGCCCCGCAGATACGCAGTATCTT. Its protein is CASSHRGSGSPADTQYL.